Below, one TCR beta chain is given with its context. The antigen remains undetermined. This record belongs to a study of T cells expressing NK-cell markers. Study summary: All TCR beta repertoires analysed originated from sorted CD3+CD56+NKG2C+, CD3+CD56+NKG2C- and CD3+CD56-NKG2C+ T cells. Study-wide points: Expanded NKG2C+ T cell clones were not confirmed as HCMV-specific. NKG2C+ dominant clonotype frequencies in a handful of donors were roughly 1.0-7.5% of CD8+ T cells.

The authors generated TCR beta cDNA through 5'RACE template switching with UMIs. TCRdb reprocessed the 5' RACE reads, with one entry per CDR3 protein and no DNA. The sample table includes 250,000 to 300,000 distinct CDR3 sequences. Germline V gene lookup returns CDR1 SGHTA and CDR2 FQGNSA. The CDR3 is 16 amino acids. The sequenced sample consisted of blood T cells: a sorted CD56 or NKG2C T cell subset, CD4+ or CD8+ T cells, or bulk PBMC T cells (not recorded which). This chain uses TRBV7-2 with TRBJ1-6; absent DNA, TCRdb's TRBD1 call cannot be checked. This TCR was sampled from a woman between 18 and 70 years old in good health. The CDR3: CASSSLRQGDSSPLHF.